This TCR beta chain was recovered during a study of blood T cell repertoires in COVID-19 (dated by TCRdb to 2020 to 2022). Looking at the study overall: Samples from collaborators originated in the United States, Italy and Spain and spanned both the acute and convalescent phases of COVID-19. The prospective study material was composed of cDNA or gDNA derived from T cells, B-cell-depleted T cells, or PBMCs. Deeply sampled blood TCRbeta repertoires from subjects exposed to, actively infected with, or recovered from COVID-19 were included in the dataset. The repertoires were released in a freely available public database intended as a resource for research on the immune response to SARS-CoV-2. Samples were obtained from the ongoing ImmuneRACE study (first 160 participants) and from roughly 1,300 subjects provided by 6 global collaborators. A de-identified subject ID, COVID-19 status, age in years and sex were almost always included in the sample metadata. Where available, HLA class I and class II types were obtained from metadata supplied by the sample provider rather than from assay-based typing. Findings and caveats that apply to the study as a whole: The quantity of clinical and demographic metadata differed by source and by participant and was supplied without curation.

Enrolling through a virtual design, the prospective study's participants ranged in age from about 18 to 89 years and lived across some 23 United States geographic areas. In the prospective study, participants were assigned to cohorts based on the clinical history participants reported in a screening survey and a study questionnaire. Recovered participants in ImmuneRACE Cohort 3 were defined as having two consecutive negative NP/OP PCR tests, clearance from a healthcare professional, or resolution of symptoms. In the prospective study, whole blood, serum and a nasopharyngeal or oropharyngeal swab were collected from each participant by mobile phlebotomists. Over a roughly 2-month period, participants in the prospective study had the option of providing additional blood draws and questionnaires. Before DNA extraction, blood samples from the prospective study were shipped at room temperature or frozen.

Via the germline V gene, CDR1 is SNHLY and CDR2 FYNNEI. A distance of 16 bases separates the germline ends of V and J, which lose 5 bases and 2 bases respectively. Counted from cysteine to phenylalanine, this CDR3 has 15 amino acids. The entry retains the CDR3 DNA only, 45 bases that are in frame from base 1. Concerning this clone: The clone's antigen remains unknown. No quality values exist for individual bases; no much larger clone is one base distant.

TCRbeta CDR3 regions were amplified from genomic DNA by means of the immunoSEQ Assay, a bias-controlled multiplex PCR. On the authors' methods: The number of nucleated cells in each sample was estimated from the amplification of reference gene primers within the assay. Sequence reads were collapsed and filtered to measure the absolute abundance of every unique TCRbeta CDR3 rearrangement. For each sample, productive Simpson clonality was calculated by taking the square root of Simpson's diversity index across productive rearrangements. Imported from immuneACCESS, the table was reduced by TCRdb to in-frame sequences with V and J called. These copies leave out some clones; in studies compared against another copy, an unresolved V gene accounts for under half, and the cause of the remainder is not known. V, J and clone size reflect that table, while D and trimming were determined from the DNA. In all, the sample holds about 330,000 clones, and 88% of those were seen once. Clones ranked in the top ten supply over 4.5% of the sample.

The chain was built from TRBV2 and TRBJ2-7; D gene: possibly TRBD1, on 6 matching bases. Sequenced input: PBMCs or T cells enriched from blood (not recorded which). This clonotype originated in a man aged 25 to 40 who had recovered from COVID-19. CDR3 reads: CASSSDRIKAYEQYF. The nucleotide sequence reads TGTGCCAGCAGTTCGGACAGAATAAAAGCCTACGAGCAGTACTTC.